Reported below is one TCR beta chain. Profiled with immunoSEQ multiplex PCR; TCRdb holds only in-frame clones, not every one. This table holds fewer than 130,000 clones, about 87% found once. Trimming removed 6 bases at V and 1 base at J, with 9 bases between. CDR1 is MNHEY and CDR2 is SVGAGI in the germline V gene. The CDR3 has 14 amino acids. These data originate in a study of T cell responses to AZD1222 COVID-19 vaccine. The chain uses TRBV6-5 and TRBJ2-2; no clear D. The receptor comes from an adult in good health. The sequenced sample was peripheral blood, obtained on day 0 of AZD1222 vaccination. The DNA of the CDR3 is TGTGCCAGCAGGCTACAAGGGAACACCGGGGAGCTGTTTTTT. It specifies CASRLQGNTGELFF.